The sequence of this T cell receptor beta chain was determined in a study of CD8 T cells in Susac syndrome. From blood CD8+ and CD4+ T cells, the TCR beta chain was sequenced. In contrast to the negatively isolated CD8+ and CD4+ T cells, TEMRA cells were FACS-enriched. Whole-study results and caveats: The TCR sequencing and HLA analysis in the study involved a relatively small number of individuals, as the study acknowledged.

RNA in amounts of roughly 0.5 to 1 ug was reverse transcribed with random hexamers. In TCRdb, the immunoSEQ multiplex PCR reads were re-called with MiXCR into one record per CDR3 protein. The profile shows roughly 190,000 distinct CDR3 sequences, approximately 94% of them singletons. A note on this clonotype: The antigen is undetermined.

The sample consisted of CD4+ T cells from PBMCs. The TCR comes from a human donor in good health.

CDR3 sequence reads: CSVDRDSNEQFF. CDR3 sequence (DNA): TGCAGCGTTGATCGGGACAGCAATGAGCAGTTCTTC. The chain links TRBV29-1 to TRBJ2-1, with 7 bases aligning to TRBD1. Germline lookup yields CDR1 SQVTM and CDR2 ANQGSEA. V shed 3 bases, J shed 6 bases, and the junction held 2 bases outside the gene matches. CDR3 size: 12 residues.